The sequence of this TCR beta chain was determined in a study of shared clonotypes between healthy human individuals. Study-wide results and caveats: Sorted-subset sequencing was shown by rarefaction to be incomplete despite large depth.

This clone showed up just once. Antigen unknown. V was cut by 8 bases and J by 2 bases, with 19 bases left in between. CDR1 WSHSY and CDR2 SAAADI come from the germline V gene. CDR3 size: 16 residues. Every subset's genomic DNA went evenly onto several immunoSEQ plates. Clones were read by immunoSEQ multiplex PCR, and TCRdb kept only the in-frame ones, dropping some. This table holds some 2,500,000 clones, roughly 90% found once. Sequencing was carried out using naive CD4+ T cells from PBMCs. Described subset: CD45RA+ positively selected. The TCR was taken from a man in his late teens or twenties in good health. Some clones in this sample may be carry-over from other donors' samples. The J gene is TRBJ2-1, the V gene TRBV10-2; D may correspond to TRBD1 or TRBD2 (5 bases each). CDR3 residues: CASRPGRGAAYNEQFF. CDR3 nucleotide sequence: TGCGCCAGCCGCCCGGGTCGGGGCGCGGCCTACAATGAGCAGTTCTTC.